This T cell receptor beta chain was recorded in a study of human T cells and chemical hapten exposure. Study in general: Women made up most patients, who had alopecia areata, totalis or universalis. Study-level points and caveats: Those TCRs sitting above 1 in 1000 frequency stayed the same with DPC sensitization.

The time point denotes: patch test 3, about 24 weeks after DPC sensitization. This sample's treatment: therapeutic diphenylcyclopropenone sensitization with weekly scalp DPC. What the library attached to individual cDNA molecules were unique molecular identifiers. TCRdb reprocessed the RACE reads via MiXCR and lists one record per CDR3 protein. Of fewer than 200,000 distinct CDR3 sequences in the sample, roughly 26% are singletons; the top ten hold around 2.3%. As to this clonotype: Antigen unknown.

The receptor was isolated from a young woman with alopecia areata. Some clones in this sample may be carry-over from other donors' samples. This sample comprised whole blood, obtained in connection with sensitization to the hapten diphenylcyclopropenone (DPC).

The DNA of the CDR3 is TGCAGCGTTTTACGGGGGACCTACGAGCAGTACTTC. It codes for CSVLRGTYEQYF. The chain uses TRBV29-1 and TRBJ2-7, with D perhaps matching TRBD2 (6 bases). This CDR3 is 12 amino acids long. Germline loops: CDR1 SQVTM, CDR2 ANQGSEA. The V end was cut by 5 bases, the J end by 2 bases, with 10 bases between.